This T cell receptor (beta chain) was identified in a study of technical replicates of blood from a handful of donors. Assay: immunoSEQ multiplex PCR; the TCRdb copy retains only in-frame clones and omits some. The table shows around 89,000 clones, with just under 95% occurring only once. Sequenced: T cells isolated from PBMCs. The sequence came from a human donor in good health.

In DNA form, the CDR3 reads TGTGCCAGCTCACCAGTAGGCCTAGGGGGAGAGACCCAGTACTTC. This codes for CASSPVGLGGETQYF. The rearrangement uses TRBV18 and TRBJ2-5; D is possibly TRBD1 (6 bases). The CDR3 runs 15 residues. Germline V gene data show CDR1 as KGHSH and CDR2 as LQKENI. Deletions cut 2 bases from V and 4 bases from J, with 14 bases between.